This T cell receptor (beta chain) was found in a study of neurological immune-mediated disorders. Study conclusions and caveats: The highest TCR clonal expansion occurred in HTLV-1-associated myelopathy; multiple sclerosis fell below healthy controls. Phylogenetic grouping put 18 of 34 multiple sclerosis patients' repertoires into one related-CDR3 cluster, a possible signature.

Trimming removed 3 bases at V and 8 bases at J, with 14 bases between. The CDR3 runs to 14 residues. Per the germline V gene, CDR1 is MNHNS and CDR2 is SASEGT. This clonotype was observed at least ten times. Its antigen is not identified. As for the cDNA, it was generated by 5'RACE with 10-nucleotide random UMIs. TCRdb re-called the 5' RACE reads with MiXCR, one entry per CDR3 protein. The table includes about 65,000 distinct CDR3 sequences, over 4% detected once. The sequenced sample was PBMCs. The sequence came from a man aged 50 to 60 with multiple sclerosis. The V and J genes are TRBV6-1 and TRBJ1-5; D uncertain. The CDR3 is CASSESARLKPQHF. The CDR3 coding sequence is TGTGCCAGCAGTGAGTCGGCCAGGCTAAAGCCCCAGCATTTT.